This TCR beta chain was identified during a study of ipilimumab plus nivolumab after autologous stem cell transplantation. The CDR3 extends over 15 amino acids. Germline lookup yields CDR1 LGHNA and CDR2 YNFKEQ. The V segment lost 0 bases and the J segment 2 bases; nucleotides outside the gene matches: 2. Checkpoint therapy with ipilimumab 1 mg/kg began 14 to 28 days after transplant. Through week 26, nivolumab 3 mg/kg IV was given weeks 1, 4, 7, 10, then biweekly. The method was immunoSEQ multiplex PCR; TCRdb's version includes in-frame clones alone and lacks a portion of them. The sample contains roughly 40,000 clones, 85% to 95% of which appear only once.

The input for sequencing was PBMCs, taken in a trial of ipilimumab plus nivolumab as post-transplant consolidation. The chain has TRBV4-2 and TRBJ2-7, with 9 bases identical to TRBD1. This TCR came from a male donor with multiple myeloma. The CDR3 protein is CASSQDRTGAYEQYF. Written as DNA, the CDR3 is TGTGCCAGCAGCCAAGATAGGACAGGGGCCTACGAGCAGTACTTC.